One and the same sample provided the 2 T cell receptor beta chains below, sequenced in a study of T cell responses to AZD1222 COVID-19 vaccine. TCRdb's table, derived via immunoSEQ multiplex PCR, lists solely in-frame clones and lacks some. Of 150,000 to 160,000 clones listed, about 85% are singletons. The source material was peripheral blood, sampled on day 0 of AZD1222 vaccination. These receptors all stem from an adult in good health.

V is TRBV18 and J is TRBJ1-4; D remains ambiguous. The CDR3 is made up of 16 amino acids. Per the germline V gene, CDR1 is KGHSH and CDR2 is LQKENI. V lost 2 bases and J lost 0, with 10 bases in between. CDR3 region: CASSPGQAATNEKLFF. CDR3 bases: TGTGCCAGCTCACCAGGGCAGGCAGCAACTAATGAAAAACTGTTTTTT.

CDR3: CASSQDSQLSNQPQHF. As DNA, the CDR3 is TGCGCCAGCAGCCAAGATAGTCAACTTAGCAATCAGCCCCAGCATTTT. V gene TRBV4-1 combines with J gene TRBJ1-5; D remains unclear. Germline loops: CDR1 MGHRA, CDR2 YSYEKL. The V end lost 0 bases, the J end lost 0 bases, and 9 bases lay between the germline ends. This CDR3 region has 16 residues.